This TCR beta chain was recovered during a study of CD8 T cells in ankylosing spondylitis. Notes on the study in general: Clones linked to the disease showed a CD8+ phenotype. They occurred at relatively low frequencies in peripheral blood.

As regards this clonotype: Its antigen is unknown.

The V segment lost 4 bases and the J segment 4 bases; nucleotides outside the gene matches: 6. This CDR3 spans 15 amino acids. CDR1 SGHRS and CDR2 YFSETQ come from the germline V gene. TCRdb itself ran the 5' RACE reads through MiXCR, one entry per CDR3 protein. This table has about 240,000 distinct CDR3 sequences, roughly 10% appearing once. V and J are TRBV5-1 and TRBJ2-7; 12 bases match TRBD1. Specimen: blood, either unsorted or a sorted T cell fraction (not recorded which). The sequence derives from a male donor with ankylosing spondylitis or in good health (not recorded which). CDR3 coding DNA: TGCGCCAGCAGCCGAGGGACAGGGGGCTTGTACGAGCAGTACTTC. Residues: CASSRGTGGLYEQYF.